These 25 T cell receptor beta chains originate from one sample sequenced in a study of T cells in Graves' hyperthyroidism and ophthalmopathy. Template material for amplifying TCR beta CDR3 regions consisted of RNA transcripts. A set of HTBI primers served as the primers for a first-round RT-PCR of the TCR CDR3. In TCRdb, the multiplex PCR reads were re-called with MiXCR into one record per CDR3 protein. The sample yields under 300,000 distinct CDR3 sequences, 22% seen once. Sequencing was done on a sample of blood. Source of these receptors: a man younger than 40 with Graves' ophthalmopathy.

The chain recombines TRBV20-1 with TRBJ2-7; 13 nucleotides match TRBD2. CDR3 size: 12 residues. Germline assignment: CDR1 DFQATT and CDR2 SNEGSKA (reference sequence). CDR3 sequence reads: CTGTSGTDEQYF. CDR3 DNA: TGCACCGGGACTAGCGGGACCGACGAGCAGTACTTC.

The rearrangement joins TRBV6-1 to TRBJ2-7; D possibly corresponds to TRBD1 (6 bases). CDR1 is MNHNS, CDR2 SASEGT, per germline. Trimming removed 6 bases at V and 3 bases at J, with 15 bases between. The CDR3 has 14 residues. The CDR3 loop is CASRPRQESYEQYF. CDR3 DNA: TGTGCCAGCAGGCCGCGACAGGAGAGCTACGAGCAGTACTTC.

This clonotype was detected ten times or more. V and J are TRBV11-2 and TRBJ2-5, with TRBD2 as a possible D gene (6 bases). The CDR3 has 12 residues. The V and J ends lost 11 bases and 5 bases respectively, with 15 bases between them. Germline V gene lookup returns CDR1 SGHAT and CDR2 FQNNGV. In nucleotides, the CDR3 is TGTGCCTCTAGCGCTGGACGCGAGACCCAGTACTTC. Residues: CASSAGRETQYF.

The rearrangement uses TRBV29-1 and TRBJ1-1; D might be TRBD1 (6 bases). The CDR3 runs 14 residues. Germline-derived CDR1 and CDR2 are SQVTM and ANQGSEA. Trimming removed 3 bases at V and 5 bases at J, with 16 bases between. The CDR3 loop reads CSVDLSGAGTEAFF. CDR3 DNA: TGCAGCGTTGATCTTTCAGGGGCCGGGACTGAAGCTTTCTTT.

This CDR3 is CSVGNRGPETQYF. The CDR3 nucleotides are TGCAGCGTTGGGAACAGGGGGCCTGAGACCCAGTACTTC. The chain joins TRBV29-1 to TRBJ2-5; 9 nucleotides line up with TRBD1. Losses at the gene ends were 4 bases for V and 5 bases for J; bases not matched to a gene: 5. The length of the CDR3 is 13 residues. Germline CDR1 is SQVTM and CDR2 is ANQGSEA. The whole variable domain, filled in from reference TRBV29-1 and TRBJ2-5, reads SAVISQKPSRDICQRGTSLTIQCQVDSQVTMMFWYRQQPGQSLTLIATANQGSEATYESGFVIDKFPISRPNLTFSTLTVSNMSPEDSSIYLCSVGNRGPETQYFGPGTRLLVL.

V and J are TRBV18 and TRBJ2-3, with a possible D match to TRBD2 (5 bases). The CDR3 consists of 16 residues. Trimming stripped 3 bases from V and 0 bases from J, with 13 bases between. Germline V gene lookup returns CDR1 KGHSH and CDR2 LQKENI. CDR3 in amino acids: CASSPMSGLSTDTQYF. CDR3 in DNA: TGTGCCAGCTCACCGATGAGCGGACTTAGCACAGATACGCAGTATTTT.

This clonotype was counted between two and nine times. The chain uses TRBV19 and TRBJ1-3; 9 bases fit TRBD1. The CDR3 is 13 residues long. Germline-derived CDR1 and CDR2 are LNHDA and SQIVND (reference sequence). The ends lost 9 bases at V and 4 bases at J; junction bases unmatched: 4. CDR3 DNA: TGTGCCAGCTCCGGGACAGGGGGAAACACCATATATTTT. Its translation: CASSGTGGNTIYF. Supplemented by reference TRBV19 and TRBJ1-3, the full variable domain reads DGGITQSPKYLFRKEGQNVTLSCEQNLNHDAMYWYRQDPGQGLRLIYYSQIVNDFQKGDIAEGYSVSREKKESFPLTVTSAQKNPTAFYLCASSGTGGNTIYFGEGSWLTVV.

This clonotype has a count of ten or more. The V call is TRBV12-3 or TRBV12-4, the J call TRBJ1-3; D ambiguous. The germline V and J ends were trimmed by 5 bases and 0 bases, with 8 bases remaining between them. The CDR3 contains 14 residues. The CDR3 reads CASSPTSSGNTIYF. CDR3 nucleotides: TGTGCCAGCAGTCCGACTTCCTCTGGAAACACCATATATTTT.

This clonotype was counted a single time. This may be a read error, as it is one base from a much larger clone. This chain links TRBV28 with TRBJ2-7; 8 positions match TRBD2. This CDR3 comprises 19 residues. Germline V gene sequence: CDR1 MDHEN, CDR2 SYDVKM. For the CDR3, the DNA is TGTGCCAGCAGTTTCCCCTCCCGGGGAGCGGGAGCCTCCGACTACAAGCAGTACTTC. The encoded protein is CASSFPSRGAGASDYKQYF.

On this clonotype: A much larger clone is a single base away; this may be a read error. This chain connects TRBV7-2 to TRBJ2-3, with 9 bases lining up with TRBD2. Unmatched junction bases numbered 8, after V lost 3 bases and J lost 4 bases. This CDR3 has 16 residues. Germline assignment: CDR1 SGHTA and CDR2 FQGNSA. The CDR3 nucleotides are TGTGCCAGCAGCTTGGGGCTAGCGGGATTCGCAGATACGCAGTATTTT. It specifies CASSLGLAGFADTQYF.

In its sample, this clonotype was seen many times. V gene TRBV29-1 combines with J gene TRBJ1-1; possibly TRBD1 for D (6 bases). Germline values: CDR1 SQVTM, CDR2 ANQGSEA. V shed 6 bases and J shed 7 bases, with 24 bases lying between them. This CDR3 is 15 amino acids long. In nucleotides, the CDR3 is TGCAGCGTCGCAATGGACAGAATCCTGACGAATGAAGCTTTCTTT. This translates into CSVAMDRILTNEAFF.

V is TRBV11-3 and J is TRBJ2-6; 7 bases fit TRBD1. The CDR3 consists of 17 residues. From germline, CDR1 is SGHNT and CDR2 YENEEA. J gave up 0 bases and V 4 bases, and 6 bases lay outside the gene matches. CDR3 loop: CASSSKGASSGANVLTF. The DNA for the CDR3 is TGTGCCAGCAGCTCTAAGGGGGCCAGCTCTGGGGCCAACGTCCTGACTTTC.

The CDR3 DNA reads TGTGCCAGCAGCCAAGATTGGGTAGGCGCAGCCAAAAACATTCAGTACTTC. This gives the protein CASSQDWVGAAKNIQYF. The chain uses TRBV4-2 and TRBJ2-4; D is uncertain. Trimming cost V 0 bases and J 0 bases, with 12 bases left between them. CDR1 and CDR2 from the germline V gene are LGHNA and YNFKEQ. The CDR3 loop spans 17 amino acids.

This CDR3 reads CASSIRPVADTQYF. The CDR3 DNA follows: TGTGCCAGTAGTATTCGTCCGGTCGCAGATACGCAGTATTTT. The gene calls are TRBV19 and TRBJ2-3; no firm D call. CDR3 length: 14 residues. Germline V gene lookup returns CDR1 LNHDA and CDR2 SQIVND (reference sequence). V was shortened by 3 bases and J by 4 bases, with 11 bases between the two germline ends.

V gene TRBV28 combines with J gene TRBJ2-7; no definite D call. CDR1 MDHEN and CDR2 SYDVKM come from the germline V gene. Trimming stripped 3 bases from V and 9 bases from J, with 12 bases between. This CDR3 is built from 12 residues. The CDR3 DNA follows: TGTGCCAGCAGTTTGATTCATCACGGGCAGTACTTC. This codes for CASSLIHHGQYF.

This clonotype was observed many times. This chain links TRBV11-3 with TRBJ2-1; 9 nucleotides align to TRBD2. V trimming: 1 base; J trimming: 6 bases; junction bases outside the gene matches: 4. CDR1 is SGHNT and CDR2 is YENEEA in the germline V gene. The CDR3 has 15 residues. CDR3: CASSLVLAGTNEQFF. The CDR3 region has the DNA TGTGCCAGCAGCTTAGTCCTAGCGGGGACCAATGAGCAGTTCTTC.

The rearrangement links TRBV10-3 to TRBJ1-6; a weak D match, TRBD1 (5 bases). This CDR3 contains 14 residues. Germline V lookup: CDR1 ENHRY, CDR2 SYGVKD. The germline V and J ends were trimmed by 6 bases and 5 bases, with 11 bases remaining between them. The CDR3 loop is CAIRAGIDNSPLHF. The CDR3 DNA follows: TGTGCCATCAGGGCAGGGATTGATAATTCACCCCTCCACTTT.

A word on this clonotype: At one of its ends the junction is not consistent with the germline gene, which may arise from a read error. This chain joins TRBV6-5 and TRBJ1-3; no reliable D call. Per the germline V gene, CDR1 is MNHEY and CDR2 is SVGAGI. The CDR3 has 15 amino acids. CDR3 sequence: CASSYEGIAGNIIYF. DNA of the CDR3: TGTGCCAGCAGTTATGAGGGTATCGCTGGAAACATCATATATTTT.

Many counts were recorded for this clonotype. The chain links TRBV13 to TRBJ2-7; TRBD1 matches 7 bases. The germline V gene encodes CDR1 PRHDT and CDR2 FYEKMQ (reference sequence). J gave up 2 bases and V 0 bases, and 4 bases lay outside the gene matches. The CDR3 extends over 15 amino acids. The CDR3, as DNA: TGTGCCAGCAGCTTAGGACAGGGGTTAACCTACGAGCAGTACTTC. The encoded protein is CASSLGQGLTYEQYF.

V usage is TRBV5-1 and J usage is TRBJ2-1; 7 nucleotides match TRBD1. The CDR3 is 15 amino acids. Germline V lookup: CDR1 SGHRS, CDR2 YFSETQ. The J segment lost 10 bases and the V segment lost 3 bases, leaving 13 bases of the junction unmatched. The DNA of the CDR3 is TGCGCCAGCAGCTGGGGGACGGGCAGGGGGTCGGAGCAGTTCTTC. It encodes CASSWGTGRGSEQFF.

This clonotype was seen repeatedly, ten times or more. CDR3 protein: CASSLGGTNEKLFF. As DNA, the CDR3 is TGCGCCAGCAGCTTGGGGGGGACAAATGAAAAACTGTTTTTT. The J gene is TRBJ1-4, the V gene TRBV5-1; TRBD1 might be the D (6 bases). The CDR3 loop spans 14 amino acids. CDR1 is SGHRS, CDR2 YFSETQ, per germline. Trimming took off 0 bases at V and 5 bases at J, with 8 bases between the two ends.

This clonotype showed up just once. The chain combines TRBV19 with TRBJ2-1, with a tentative D call TRBD1 (6 bases). V was clipped by 1 base and J by 3 bases, with 13 bases between them. This CDR3 comprises 16 residues. Germline loops: CDR1 LNHDA, CDR2 SQIVND (reference sequence). The CDR3 region has the DNA TGTGCCAGTAGTATAGGGGGGCTAGTGGACTACAATGAGCAGTTCTTC. Its translation: CASSIGGLVDYNEQFF.

The chain combines TRBV5-1 with TRBJ2-2; D gene uncertain. CDR1 and CDR2 (germline): SGHRS, YFSETQ. Trimming pared 0 bases from V and 7 bases from J, leaving 10 bases between. This CDR3 region has 14 residues. CDR3 protein: CASSLVHDGGELFF. As DNA, the CDR3 is TGCGCCAGCAGCTTGGTTCACGATGGCGGGGAGCTGTTTTTT.

This clonotype was detected ten times or more. The CDR3 DNA follows: TGTGCCAGCAGCTTAGTGGGCGGGGCCCTAAAAGAGGTCCAGTACTTC. This gives the protein CASSLVGGALKEVQYF. The genes are TRBV11-2 and TRBJ2-5, with D tentatively TRBD2 (6 bases). The length of the CDR3 is 16 residues. Per the germline V gene, CDR1 is SGHAT and CDR2 is FQNNGV. V was shortened by 1 base and J by 10 bases, with 22 bases between the two germline ends.

The sample holds many counts of this clonotype. The V call is TRBV30, the J call TRBJ1-6; no firm D call. Per the germline V gene, CDR1 is GTSNPN and CDR2 is SVGIG (reference sequence). The CDR3 is 14 amino acids. Deletions cut 0 bases from V and 7 bases from J, with 10 bases between. CDR3 protein: CAWSVIGANSPLHF. CDR3 coding DNA: TGTGCCTGGAGTGTAATCGGTGCGAATTCACCCCTCCACTTT.